One and the same sample provided the 30 T cell receptor beta chains below, sequenced in a study of blood T cell repertoires in COVID-19. The repertoire was sequenced with immunoSEQ multiplex PCR; TCRdb's copy has only in-frame clones and lacks some. Here the sample spans roughly 100,000 clones, more than 75% being singletons. Sequences were obtained from peripheral blood. Receptor source: a man between 45 and 60 years old with active or convalescent COVID-19.

The genes are TRBV24-1 and TRBJ2-7, with 8 bases fitting TRBD1. CDR1 KGHDR and CDR2 SFDVKD come from the germline V gene. Trimming at V came to 4 bases and at J to 2 bases, leaving 9 bases not matched to a gene. This CDR3 comprises 16 residues. In nucleotides, the CDR3 is TGTGCCACCAGTGACTCGACAGGGGCCGCTCCCTACGAGCAGTACTTC. This gives the protein CATSDSTGAAPYEQYF.

The chain carries TRBV7-9 and TRBJ1-2; 10 bases line up with TRBD1. Per germline, CDR1 SEHNR and CDR2 FQNEAQ (reference sequence). J gave up 8 bases and V 1 base, and 4 bases lay outside the gene matches. This CDR3 is 14 amino acids long. CDR3 nucleotide sequence: TGTGCCAGCAGCTTAGGGGGGACAGGGGAAGGCTACACCTTC. It specifies CASSLGGTGEGYTF.

This chain links TRBV5-4 with TRBJ2-6; TRBD2 matches 12 bases. The CDR3 loop spans 18 amino acids. The junction had 5 bases not matched to a gene; V was cut back by 4 bases and J by 0 bases. Germline V CDR1 and CDR2: SGHNT, YYREEE (reference sequence). In nucleotides, the CDR3 is TGTGCCAGCAGCCAAGGACTAGCGGGGAGCTCTGGGGCCAACGTCCTGACTTTC. This gives the protein CASSQGLAGSSGANVLTF.

The chain uses TRBV6-5 and TRBJ2-7, with TRBD1 matching over 12 bases. CDR3 length: 14 amino acids. The V and J ends lost 6 bases and 5 bases, in that order; junction bases with no gene match: 5. CDR1 MNHEY and CDR2 SVGAGI come from the germline V gene. The CDR3 coding sequence is TGTGCCAGCAGCCCCGGGACAGGGGGCCACGAGCAGTACTTC. It codes for CASSPGTGGHEQYF.

The chain recombines TRBV10-2 with TRBJ2-2; 7 bases align to TRBD1. CDR1 WSHSY and CDR2 SAAADI come from the germline V gene. V shed 7 bases and J 6 bases; nucleotides not matched to a gene: 8. The CDR3 length is 14 residues. DNA for the CDR3: TGCGCCAGCAACCGACAGGGAGATGCCGGGGAGCTGTTTTTT. It codes for CASNRQGDAGELFF.

The chain joins TRBV19 to TRBJ1-4; 9 positions match TRBD1. After removal of 5 bases from V and 8 bases from J, the junction contained 9 bases not matched to a gene. Germline lookup yields CDR1 LNHDA and CDR2 SQIVND (reference sequence). This CDR3 comprises 15 residues. For the CDR3, the DNA is TGTGCCAGTAGTCTAGGACAGGGGCGCGGAGAAAAACTGTTTTTT. It codes for CASSLGQGRGEKLFF.

The genes are TRBV7-8 and TRBJ2-7; TRBD2 agrees at 7 bases. The length of the CDR3 is 16 residues. Trimming took 1 base from V and 2 from J; bases not matched to a gene: 8. Germline values: CDR1 SGHVS, CDR2 FQNEAQ. DNA of the CDR3: TGTGCCAGCAGCTTAGAGGTGGGAGCGGGACCCTACGAGCAGTACTTC. It codes for CASSLEVGAGPYEQYF.

V gene TRBV12-3 or TRBV12-4 combines with J gene TRBJ2-5; 7 bases fit TRBD1. CDR3 length: 13 residues. V dropped 6 bases and J dropped 5; count of bases not matched to a gene: 6. DNA of the CDR3: TGTGCCAGCAGACAAGGGGGCTGGGAGACCCAGTACTTC. It translates to CASRQGGWETQYF.

This chain links TRBV30 with TRBJ1-3; D is unclear. The CDR3 consists of 13 residues. Germline values: CDR1 GTSNPN, CDR2 SVGIG (reference sequence). V was shortened by 4 bases and J by 2 bases, with 9 bases between the two germline ends. CDR3 bases: TGTGCCTGGACAGGACTGACTGGAAACACCATATATTTT. Protein sequence: CAWTGLTGNTIYF.

The chain employs TRBV10-2 and TRBJ2-2, with D possibly being TRBD1 (5 bases). V was trimmed by 5 bases and J by 4 bases, leaving 11 bases between them. The CDR3 sequence is 14 residues long. Germline V gene lookup returns CDR1 WSHSY and CDR2 SAAADI. The chain's CDR3 is CASSQLRVTGELFF. DNA of the CDR3: TGCGCCAGCAGTCAGCTCAGGGTCACCGGGGAGCTGTTTTTT.

This clone turned up a few times. The chain has TRBV2 and TRBJ1-5, with D possibly matching TRBD1 (5 bases). Germline V CDR1 and CDR2: SNHLY, FYNNEI. The CDR3 is made up of 14 amino acids. The V gene lost 7 bases and the J gene lost 0 bases, with 10 bases spanning the gap. For the CDR3, the DNA is TGTGCCAGCAACCTGGGGGGTAGCAATCAGCCCCAGCATTTT. As protein: CASNLGGSNQPQHF.

The chain employs TRBV7-8 and TRBJ1-4, with a weak D call TRBD1 (5 bases). The CDR3 runs to 16 residues. The germline gives CDR1 SGHVS, CDR2 FQNEAQ. Trimming shortened V by 5 bases and J by 0 bases, and 13 bases separated the two germline ends. The DNA for the CDR3 is TGTGCCAGCAGCGGCGGGACGGGTGCAACTAATGAAAAACTGTTTTTT. Amino acids: CASSGGTGATNEKLFF.

This clone was counted a few times. The chain carries TRBV15 and TRBJ2-2; a possible D gene is TRBD1 (6 bases). Trimming pared 3 bases from V and 5 bases from J, leaving 7 bases between. Germline V gene lookup returns CDR1 LNHNV and CDR2 YYDKDF (reference sequence). The CDR3 loop spans 13 amino acids. The CDR3 loop reads CATSSGQTGELFF. CDR3 coding DNA: TGTGCCACCAGCAGCGGACAGACCGGGGAGCTGTTTTTT.

This chain joins TRBV2 and TRBJ2-1; a possible D gene is TRBD2 (6 bases). The CDR3 extends over 15 amino acids. V was cut by 3 bases and J by 0 bases, with 9 bases left in between. Germline CDR1 and CDR2: SNHLY and FYNNEI. The chain's CDR3 is CASSERGTSYNEQFF. CDR3 nucleotide sequence: TGTGCCAGCAGTGAGCGGGGTACCTCCTACAATGAGCAGTTCTTC.

The gene calls are TRBV28 and TRBJ1-2, with D possibly being TRBD1 (5 bases). Germline-derived CDR1 and CDR2 are MDHEN and SYDVKM. Trimming stripped 5 bases from V and 6 bases from J, with 19 bases between. The CDR3 has 15 amino acids. DNA of the CDR3: TGTGCCAGCAGTATCATCGACAGATACAAAAATGGCTACACCTTC. Its translation: CASSIIDRYKNGYTF.

The chain recombines TRBV5-1 with TRBJ1-4, with D possibly TRBD1 on 6 matching bases. Between the trimmed V and J ends, which lost 5 bases and 8 bases, there was a span of 13 bases. CDR1 is SGHRS and CDR2 is YFSETQ in the germline V gene. The CDR3 consists of 13 residues. CDR3 amino acids: CASSPSGDEKLFF. The CDR3 nucleotides read TGCGCCAGCAGTCCCTCAGGGGACGAAAAACTGTTTTTT.

The chain couples TRBV7-6 to TRBJ2-5; 8 bases map to TRBD1. V dropped 4 bases and J dropped 2; count of bases not matched to a gene: 6. The germline gives CDR1 SGHVS, CDR2 FNYEAQ. The CDR3 extends over 15 amino acids. The CDR3 loop is CASSSRQGWQETQYF. For the CDR3, the DNA is TGTGCCAGCAGCTCCCGACAGGGGTGGCAAGAGACCCAGTACTTC.

V usage is TRBV9 and J usage is TRBJ2-3; 8 bases line up with TRBD2. J gave up 1 base and V 1 base, and 5 bases lay outside the gene matches. Germline V gene data show CDR1 as SGDLS and CDR2 as YYNGEE. CDR3 size: 16 residues. The CDR3 nucleotides are TGTGCCAGCAGCGTAAGGGCGGGGGGTGGCACAGATACGCAGTATTTT. Protein sequence: CASSVRAGGGTDTQYF.

The chain has TRBV7-9 and TRBJ1-5; D remains unclear. V lost 5 bases and J 5 bases, leaving 4 bases between the germline ends. Germline assignment: CDR1 SEHNR and CDR2 FQNEAQ (reference sequence). The CDR3 is 11 amino acids. CDR3 amino acids: CASSPDQPQHF. DNA of the CDR3: TGTGCCAGCAGCCCGGATCAGCCCCAGCATTTT.

This clone has just a few counts. One end of the junction is discordant with germline, which a read error may explain. The V call is TRBV6-5, the J call TRBJ2-4; weak D call: TRBD2 (5 bases). The CDR3 has 13 amino acids. Germline CDR1 and CDR2: MNHEY and SVGAGI. This CDR3 is CASSPLGRGREDF. The CDR3 nucleotides read TGTGCCAGCAGCCCCCTGGGGAGAGGGCGTGAGGACTTC.

The V and J genes are TRBV19 and TRBJ1-5, with TRBD1 identical over 8 bases. V lost 5 bases, J lost 0 bases, and 0 bases stayed unmatched. The CDR3 is made up of 14 amino acids. Germline V gene data show CDR1 as LNHDA and CDR2 as SQIVND (reference sequence). In nucleotides, the CDR3 is TGTGCCAGTAGTGACAGGGGTAGCAATCAGCCCCAGCATTTT. It codes for CASSDRGSNQPQHF. The whole variable domain, remainder taken from reference TRBV19 and TRBJ1-5, is DGGITQSPKYLFRKEGQNVTLSCEQNLNHDAMYWYRQDPGQGLRLIYYSQIVNDFQKGDIAEGYSVSREKKESFPLTVTSAQKNPTAFYLCASSDRGSNQPQHFGDGTRLSIL.

The chain combines TRBV5-1 with TRBJ2-2; 7 positions match TRBD1. The germline gives CDR1 SGHRS, CDR2 YFSETQ. The CDR3 sequence is 18 residues long. Trimming cost V 0 bases and J 0 bases; bases outside gene matches: 8. The CDR3 coding sequence is TGCGCCAGCAGCTTGGCGGGACAGAGATCCTCGAACACCGGGGAGCTGTTTTTT. Its protein product is CASSLAGQRSSNTGELFF.

This chain links TRBV7-9 with TRBJ1-5, with a possible D match to TRBD1 (5 bases). The CDR3 extends over 14 amino acids. Trimming took 5 bases from V and 4 from J, leaving 12 bases between them. Germline CDR1 reads SEHNR; CDR2 reads FQNEAQ (reference sequence). CDR3 residues: CASSIDGGNQPQHF. The CDR3 DNA sequence: TGTGCCAGCAGCATCGACGGGGGAAATCAGCCCCAGCATTTT.

The chain combines TRBV10-1 with TRBJ1-5; tentative D call: TRBD1 (6 bases). Trimming removed 7 bases from V and 7 bases from J, with 17 bases in between. The germline V gene has CDR1 WNHNN and CDR2 SYGVQD (reference sequence). The CDR3 consists of 14 residues. This CDR3 reads CASIKLRGGQPQHF. CDR3 nucleotides: TGCGCCAGCATCAAATTGAGGGGGGGACAGCCCCAGCATTTT.

This clone was seen just once. The chain links TRBV5-5 to TRBJ1-6, with TRBD1 matching over 9 bases. The J segment lost 10 bases and the V segment lost 2 bases, leaving 10 bases of the junction unmatched. The CDR3 length is 16 residues. Germline CDR1 SGHKS, CDR2 YYEKEE (reference sequence). The CDR3 sequence is CASSLAPTGGNSPLHF. The DNA of the CDR3 is TGTGCCAGCAGCTTAGCACCGACAGGGGGGAACTCACCCCTCCACTTT.

V and J are TRBV24-1 and TRBJ2-2; 10 nucleotides match TRBD1. CDR3 length equals 16 residues. V was pared by 3 bases and J by 4 bases, with 4 bases of the junction left unmatched. Germline-derived CDR1 and CDR2 are KGHDR and SFDVKD. The CDR3 reads CATSDRGQGITGELFF. DNA for the CDR3: TGTGCCACCAGTGATCGGGGACAGGGGATCACCGGGGAGCTGTTTTTT.

This clone was detected once. The CDR3 protein is CASSYSASNTEAFF. The CDR3 DNA reads TGTGCCAGCAGTTACTCGGCCTCCAACACTGAAGCTTTCTTT. This rearrangement joins TRBV6-6 to TRBJ1-1; D ambiguous. V lost 0 bases to trimming and J lost 2 bases, with 7 bases between them. Germline V lookup: CDR1 MNHNY, CDR2 SVGAGI (reference sequence). The CDR3 is 14 amino acids.

V is TRBV5-6 and J is TRBJ2-2; unclear D gene. The CDR3 runs to 13 residues. CDR1 and CDR2 from the germline V gene are SGHDT and YYEEEE. V was clipped by 2 bases and J by 1 base, with 3 bases between them. The CDR3 bases are TGTGCCAGCAGCTTCCAGAACACCGGGGAGCTGTTTTTT. This encodes CASSFQNTGELFF.

The chain links TRBV19 to TRBJ1-1; D remains unclear. Trimming shortened V by 4 bases and J by 1 base, and 7 bases separated the two germline ends. The CDR3 runs to 13 residues. Per germline, CDR1 LNHDA and CDR2 SQIVND (reference sequence). The CDR3 DNA reads as TGTGCCAGTAGTAGAGTCCCGAACACTGAAGCTTTCTTT. Amino acid sequence: CASSRVPNTEAFF.

As concerns this clone: Other DNA sequences from this sample encode an identical CDR3 as well. The CDR3 spells CSATGNTEAFF. The CDR3 region has the DNA TGCAGTGCTACCGGGAACACTGAAGCTTTCTTT. The chain links TRBV20-1 to TRBJ1-1; D is ambiguous. The CDR3 has 11 amino acids. The germline V and J ends were trimmed by 4 bases and 1 base, with 4 bases remaining between them. CDR1 and CDR2 (germline): DFQATT, SNEGSKA (reference sequence).